This T cell receptor beta chain was sequenced for a study of siplizumab effects on memory and regulatory T cells. CDR1 is SSHAT and CDR2 is FNYEAQ in the germline V gene (reference sequence). This CDR3 has 13 residues. Study outcomes and limitations: Roughly 80-96% of proliferating CD4+ or CD8+ clones lacked an assignable naive or memory phenotype.

Remarks on this clone: As yet, its antigen is unknown. One end of the junction varies from germline; a read error may be responsible.

The repertoire was sequenced with immunoSEQ multiplex PCR; TCRdb's copy has only in-frame clones and lacks some. There are more than 85,000 clones in the sample; around 93% occur only once, and approximately 0.32% lies in the top ten. The source of this sequence is a human donor in good health. This chain joins TRBV7-7 and TRBJ2-5; no definite D call. Sequenced sample: CD4+ T cells sorted from blood. The CDR3 coding sequence is TGTGCTAGCAGCTCTAGGGTCCAAGAGACCCAGTACTTC. This sequence encodes CASSSRVQETQYF.